This is a list of T cell receptor beta chains from one sample in a study of blood T cell repertoires in COVID-19. TCRdb's table, derived via immunoSEQ multiplex PCR, lists solely in-frame clones and lacks some. The sample includes 250,000 to 350,000 clones, around 90% seen only once; the top ten take about 2.5%. Material for sequencing was peripheral blood. These receptor sequences come from a man aged 18 to 30 with active or convalescent COVID-19. CDR3s include the opening cysteine and the closing phenylalanine or tryptophan. A D gene is named only where the DNA matches it firmly. Clone size, where shown, is once, few, many, or a class for clones that have expanded.

v_call	d_call	clone_size	j_call	cdr3_aa	cdr3_nt
TRBV6-4	TRBD1	once	TRBJ2-7	CASTGQGYEQYF	TGTGCCAGCACCGGACAGGGCTACGAGCAGTACTTC
TRBV4-1	NA	NA	TRBJ1-5	CASSQDPGNQNQPQHF	TGCGCCAGCAGCCAAGATCCCGGTAACCAAAATCAGCCCCAGCATTTT
TRBV7-9	TRBD2	NA	TRBJ2-7	CASSSGLVYEQYF	TGTGCCAGCAGTTCAGGACTAGTCTACGAGCAGTACTTC
TRBV6-4	NA	NA	TRBJ1-1	CASSAGRDGGGTEAFF	TGTGCCAGCAGTGCCGGACGGGACGGGGGGGGCACTGAAGCTTTCTTT
TRBV7-8	NA	NA	TRBJ2-3	CASSSSTNSRPTDTQYF	TGTGCCAGCAGCTCCTCCACAAATAGCCGGCCCACAGATACGCAGTATTTT
TRBV4-1	NA	NA	TRBJ1-1	CASSQMVTNTEAFF	TGCGCCAGCAGCCAGATGGTGACAAACACTGAAGCTTTCTTT
TRBV7-2	TRBD1	NA	TRBJ1-2	CASSSDRGVWGGYTF	TGTGCCAGCAGCTCGGACAGGGGGGTCTGGGGTGGCTACACCTTC
TRBV29-1	TRBD2	NA	TRBJ2-1	CSGKGLAGSYNEQFF	TGCAGCGGCAAGGGACTAGCGGGGAGTTACAATGAGCAGTTCTTC
TRBV6-5	TRBD1	NA	TRBJ1-2	CASSYGIGGDYGYTF	TGTGCCAGCAGTTACGGTATAGGGGGCGACTATGGCTACACCTTC
TRBV5-1	TRBD1	NA	TRBJ2-3	CASSRQGMADTQYF	TGCGCCAGCAGCAGACAGGGAATGGCAGATACGCAGTATTTT
TRBV27	TRBD1	NA	TRBJ1-2	CASSYTRAGGENYGYTF	TGTGCCAGCAGCTACACGAGGGCAGGGGGCGAGAACTATGGCTACACCTTC
TRBV7-2	NA	NA	TRBJ2-1	CASRGQSYNEQFF	TGTGCCAGCAGAGGACAGAGCTACAATGAGCAGTTCTTC
TRBV27	NA	NA	TRBJ2-7	CASSSPLGEQYF	TGTGCCAGCAGTTCACCCCTCGGGGAGCAGTACTTC
TRBV7-9	NA	NA	TRBJ2-5	CASSSGSYQETQYF	TGTGCCAGCAGCTCGGGGTCGTACCAAGAGACCCAGTACTTC
TRBV27	NA	NA	TRBJ2-3	CASRLKSDTQYF	TGTGCCAGCAGACTTAAATCAGATACGCAGTATTTT
TRBV11-3	TRBD2	NA	TRBJ2-5	CASSPGLVSRETQYF	TGTGCCAGCAGCCCAGGACTAGTATCTCGAGAGACCCAGTACTTC
TRBV20-1	NA	NA	TRBJ1-1	CSAGENTEAFF	TGCAGTGCCGGGGAGAACACTGAAGCTTTCTTT
TRBV12-1	NA	NA	TRBJ2-7	CASSFAYLKTSGYYEQYF	TGTGCCAGCAGCTTTGCCTACCTAAAGACTAGCGGCTACTACGAGCAGTACTTC
TRBV5-4	TRBD2	NA	TRBJ2-5	CASSLAGGAWETQYF	TGTGCCAGCAGCTTGGCCGGGGGGGCCTGGGAGACCCAGTACTTC